This TCR beta chain is drawn from a study of cytomegalovirus exposure and HLA in healthy donors. Study outcomes and limitations: A list of 150 to 200 TCR beta chains associated with cytomegalovirus was given.

Concerning this clone: Its specificity is not known.

60 Vbeta and 13 Jbeta primers were used in PCR. Per the original data handling: Approximately 10 million shared chains were among around 80 million unique TCR beta chains counted in a later analysis. Here immunoSEQ multiplex PCR was the method, and the copy in TCRdb shows in-frame clones only, minus some. That table gives V, J and clone size, and the DNA gave D and trimming. The data contain about 120,000 clones, 66% of them singletons. This receptor was taken from a man aged 18 to 29 in good health and CMV-seronegative. Sequencing input: PBMCs.

The CDR3 DNA reads as TGTGCTAGTGGCGAGGACAGCTCTGGGGCCAACGTCCTGACTTTC. Encoded protein: CASGEDSSGANVLTF. The genes are TRBV12-5 and TRBJ2-6; maybe TRBD1 (6 bases). Germline loops: CDR1 LGHNT, CDR2 FRNRAP. With 6 bases removed from V and 0 bases from J, the gap between germline ends came to 9 bases. The CDR3 length is 15 residues.